This entry features one T cell receptor (beta chain) sequence. The method was immunoSEQ multiplex PCR; TCRdb's version includes in-frame clones alone and lacks a portion of them. The sample holds 150,000 to 200,000 clones, more than 70% seen once. The source of the sample is a study of blood T cell repertoires in COVID-19. The sequence derives from a man aged 55 to 70 with acute or convalescent COVID-19. Sequencing was carried out using peripheral blood.

The CDR3 protein is CASSVGSSSSEKLFF. The CDR3 DNA sequence: TGTGCCAGCAGCGTAGGGAGCAGTTCGAGTGAAAAACTGTTTTTT. The J gene is TRBJ1-4, the V gene TRBV9, with D unclear. The V end was cut by 0 bases, the J end by 7 bases, with 13 bases between. The CDR3 extends over 15 amino acids. Germline loops: CDR1 SGDLS, CDR2 YYNGEE. The full variable domain, rest sourced from reference TRBV9 and TRBJ1-4, is DSGVTQTPKHLITATGQRVTLRCSPRSGDLSVYWYQQSLDQGLQFLIQYYNGEERAKGNILERFSAQQFPDLHSELNLSSLELGDSALYFCASSVGSSSSEKLFFGSGTQLSVL.